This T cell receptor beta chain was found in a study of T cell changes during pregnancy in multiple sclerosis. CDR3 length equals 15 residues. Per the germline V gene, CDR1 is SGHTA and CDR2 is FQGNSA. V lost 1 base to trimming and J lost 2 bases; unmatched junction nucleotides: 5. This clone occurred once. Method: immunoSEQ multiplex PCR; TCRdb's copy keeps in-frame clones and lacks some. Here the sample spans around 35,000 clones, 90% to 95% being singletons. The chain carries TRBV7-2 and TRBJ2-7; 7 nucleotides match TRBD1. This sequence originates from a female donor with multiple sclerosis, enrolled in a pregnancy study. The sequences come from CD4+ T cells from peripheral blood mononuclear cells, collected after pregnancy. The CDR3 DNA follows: TGTGCCAGCAGCTTAGATATAGGGGGCCCCTACGAGCAGTACTTC. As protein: CASSLDIGGPYEQYF.